This TCR beta chain was found in a study of T-cell memory formation after mild COVID-19. The study's findings and limits: There was no confirmation that second-wave clones peaking on day 37 were SARS-CoV-2 specific.

The V end was cut by 0 bases, the J end by 1 base, with 13 bases between. The CDR3 runs 16 residues. The germline V gene has CDR1 SGHDT and CDR2 YYEEEE. Notes on this clonotype: The antigen remains undetermined.

One entry per CDR3 protein results from TCRdb running MiXCR on the 5' RACE reads. The table includes 84,000 or so distinct CDR3 sequences, more than 11% detected once. Sequenced material: PBMCs or a T cell subset sorted from them (not recorded which). The sequence was collected from an adult woman who had mild COVID-19 (a few samples of this study predate the infection). Cell type and time point are not known. The chain uses TRBV5-6 and TRBJ1-1, with unresolved D. This CDR3 reads CASSLGEHWANTEAFF. As DNA, the CDR3 is TGTGCCAGCAGCTTGGGGGAGCATTGGGCGAACACTGAAGCTTTCTTT.